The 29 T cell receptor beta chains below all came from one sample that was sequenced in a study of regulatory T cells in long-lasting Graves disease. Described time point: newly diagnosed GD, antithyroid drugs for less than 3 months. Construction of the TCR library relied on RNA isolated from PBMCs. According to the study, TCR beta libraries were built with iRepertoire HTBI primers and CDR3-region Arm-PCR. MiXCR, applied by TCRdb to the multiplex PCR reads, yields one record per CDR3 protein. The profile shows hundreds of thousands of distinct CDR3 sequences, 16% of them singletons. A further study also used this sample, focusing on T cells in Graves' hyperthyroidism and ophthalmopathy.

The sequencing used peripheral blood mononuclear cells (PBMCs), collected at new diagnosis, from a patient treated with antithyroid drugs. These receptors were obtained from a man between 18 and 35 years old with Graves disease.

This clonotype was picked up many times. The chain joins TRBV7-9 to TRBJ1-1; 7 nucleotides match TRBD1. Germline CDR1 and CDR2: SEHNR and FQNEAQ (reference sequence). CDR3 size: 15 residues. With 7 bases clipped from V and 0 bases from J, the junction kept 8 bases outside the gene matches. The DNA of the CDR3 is TGTGCCAGCACCGGGACAGAGAATCTGAACACTGAAGCTTTCTTT. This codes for CASTGTENLNTEAFF.

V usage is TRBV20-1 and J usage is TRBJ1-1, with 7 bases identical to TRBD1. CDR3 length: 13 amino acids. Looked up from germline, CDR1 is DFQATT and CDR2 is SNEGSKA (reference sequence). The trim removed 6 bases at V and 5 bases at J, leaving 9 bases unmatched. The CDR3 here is CSAHRQGQTEAFF. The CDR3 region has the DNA TGCAGTGCCCACAGACAGGGACAAACTGAAGCTTTCTTT.

CDR3 sequence: CASRAGDRANYGYTF. The CDR3 nucleotides read TGTGCCAGCAGGGCCGGAGACAGGGCAAACTATGGCTACACCTTC. This chain connects TRBV5-8 to TRBJ1-2; 7 bases fit TRBD1. The CDR3 has 15 residues. Germline-derived CDR1 and CDR2 are SGHTS and YDEGEE. Trimming cost V 5 bases and J 2 bases; bases outside gene matches: 9. The full variable domain, in which reference TRBV5-8 and TRBJ1-2 provide the parts outside the CDR3, is EAGVTQSPTHLIKTRGQQATLRCSPISGHTSVYWYQQALGLGLQFLLWYDEGEERNRGNFPPRFSGRQFPNYSSELNVNALELEDSALYLCASRAGDRANYGYTFGSGTRLTVV.

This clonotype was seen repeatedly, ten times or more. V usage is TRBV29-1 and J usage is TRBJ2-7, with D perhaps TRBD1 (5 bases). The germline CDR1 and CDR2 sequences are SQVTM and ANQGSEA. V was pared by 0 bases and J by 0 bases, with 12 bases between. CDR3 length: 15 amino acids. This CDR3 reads CSVEDPRQGSYEQYF. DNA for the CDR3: TGCAGCGTTGAAGATCCGCGGCAGGGCTCCTACGAGCAGTACTTC.

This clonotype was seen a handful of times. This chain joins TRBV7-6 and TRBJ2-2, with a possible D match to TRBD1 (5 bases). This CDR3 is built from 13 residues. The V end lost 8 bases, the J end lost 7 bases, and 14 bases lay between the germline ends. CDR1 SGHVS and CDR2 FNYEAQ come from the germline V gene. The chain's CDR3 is CASRPQGDGELFF. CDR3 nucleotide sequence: TGTGCCAGCCGGCCACAAGGGGACGGGGAGCTGTTTTTT.

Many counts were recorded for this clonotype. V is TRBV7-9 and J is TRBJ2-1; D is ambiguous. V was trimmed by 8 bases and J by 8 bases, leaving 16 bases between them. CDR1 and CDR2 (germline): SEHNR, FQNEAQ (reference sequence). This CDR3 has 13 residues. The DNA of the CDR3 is TGTGCCAGCTTTGAAGGTTCCTCTTATGAGCAGTTCTTC. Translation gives CASFEGSSYEQFF.

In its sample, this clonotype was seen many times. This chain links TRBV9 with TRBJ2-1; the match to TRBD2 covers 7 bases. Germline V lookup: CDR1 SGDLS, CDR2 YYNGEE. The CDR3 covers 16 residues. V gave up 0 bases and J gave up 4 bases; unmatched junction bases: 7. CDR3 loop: CASSVASGQRYNEQFF. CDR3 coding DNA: TGTGCCAGCAGCGTAGCTAGCGGCCAGCGGTACAATGAGCAGTTCTTC. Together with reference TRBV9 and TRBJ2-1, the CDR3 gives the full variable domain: DSGVTQTPKHLITATGQRVTLRCSPRSGDLSVYWYQQSLDQGLQFLIQYYNGEERAKGNILERFSAQQFPDLHSELNLSSLELGDSALYFCASSVASGQRYNEQFFGPGTRLTVL.

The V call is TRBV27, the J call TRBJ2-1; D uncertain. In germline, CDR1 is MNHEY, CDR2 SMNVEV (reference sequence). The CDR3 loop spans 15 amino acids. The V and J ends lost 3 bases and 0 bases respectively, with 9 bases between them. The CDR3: CASSFTPNSYNEQFF. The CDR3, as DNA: TGTGCCAGCAGTTTTACCCCTAACTCCTACAATGAGCAGTTCTTC.

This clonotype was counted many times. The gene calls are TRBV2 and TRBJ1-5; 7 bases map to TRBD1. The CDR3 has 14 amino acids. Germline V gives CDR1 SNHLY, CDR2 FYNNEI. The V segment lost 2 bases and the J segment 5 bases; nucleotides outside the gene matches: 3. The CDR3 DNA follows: TGTGCCAGCAGTGAAAGAGGGGGCCATCAGCCCCAGCATTTT. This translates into CASSERGGHQPQHF.

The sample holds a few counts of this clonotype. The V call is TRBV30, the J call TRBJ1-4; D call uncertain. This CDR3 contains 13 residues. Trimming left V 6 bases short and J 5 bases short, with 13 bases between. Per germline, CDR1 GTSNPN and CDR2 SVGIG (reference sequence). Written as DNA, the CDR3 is TGTGCCTGCAACGGCCAACTGAATGAAAAACTGTTTTTT. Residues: CACNGQLNEKLFF.

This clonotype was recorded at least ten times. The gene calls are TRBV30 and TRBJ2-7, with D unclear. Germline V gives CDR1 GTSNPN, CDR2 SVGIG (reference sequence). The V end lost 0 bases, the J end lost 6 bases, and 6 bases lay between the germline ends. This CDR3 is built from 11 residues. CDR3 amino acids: CAWSVLIEQYF. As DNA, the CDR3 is TGTGCCTGGAGTGTACTCATCGAGCAGTACTTC. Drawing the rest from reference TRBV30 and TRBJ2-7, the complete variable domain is SQTIHQWPATLVQPVGSPLSLECTVEGTSNPNLYWYRQAAGRGLQLLFYSVGIGQISSEVPQNLSASRPQDRQFILSSKKLLLSDSGFYLCAWSVLIEQYFGPGTRLTVT.

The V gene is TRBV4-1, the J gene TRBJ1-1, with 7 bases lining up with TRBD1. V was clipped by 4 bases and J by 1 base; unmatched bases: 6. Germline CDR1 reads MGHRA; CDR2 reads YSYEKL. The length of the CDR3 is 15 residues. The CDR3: CASSPTGVGNTEAFF. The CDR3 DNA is TGCGCCAGCAGCCCAACAGGGGTTGGGAACACTGAAGCTTTCTTT.

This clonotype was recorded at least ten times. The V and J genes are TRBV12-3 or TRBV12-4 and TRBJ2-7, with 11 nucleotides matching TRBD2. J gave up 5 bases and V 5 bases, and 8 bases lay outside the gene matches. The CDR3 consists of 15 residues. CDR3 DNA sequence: TGTGCCAGCAGTGCCTCTAGCGGGAGGATCAACGAGCAGTACTTC. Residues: CASSASSGRINEQYF.

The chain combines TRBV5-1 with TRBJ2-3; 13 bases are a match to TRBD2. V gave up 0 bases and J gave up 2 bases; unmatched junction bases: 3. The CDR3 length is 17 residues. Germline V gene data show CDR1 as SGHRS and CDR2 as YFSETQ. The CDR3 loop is CASSLAGLAGATDTQYF. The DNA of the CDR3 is TGCGCCAGCAGCTTGGCCGGACTAGCGGGAGCCACAGATACGCAGTATTTT. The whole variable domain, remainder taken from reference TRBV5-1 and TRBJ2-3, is KAGVTQTPRYLIKTRGQQVTLSCSPISGHRSVSWYQQTPGQGLQFLFEYFSETQRNKGNFPGRFSGRQFSNSRSEMNVSTLELGDSALYLCASSLAGLAGATDTQYFGPGTRLTVL.

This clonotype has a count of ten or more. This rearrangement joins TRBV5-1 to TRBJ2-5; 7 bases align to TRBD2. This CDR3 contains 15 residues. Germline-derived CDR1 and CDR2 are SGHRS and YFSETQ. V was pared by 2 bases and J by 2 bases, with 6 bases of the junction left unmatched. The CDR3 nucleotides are TGCGCCAGCAGCTTCACTAGCGATTCACAAGAGACCCAGTACTTC. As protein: CASSFTSDSQETQYF.

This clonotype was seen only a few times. CDR3 nucleotide sequence: TGTGCCAGCAGCCAAGAAGGAAAGGGGCCTTTTGATACTGAAGCTTTCTTT. Protein sequence: CASSQEGKGPFDTEAFF. The rearrangement links TRBV3-1 to TRBJ1-1, with D perhaps matching TRBD1 (5 bases). V was cut by 0 bases and J by 5 bases, with 19 bases left in between. CDR3 length: 17 residues. Germline assignment: CDR1 LGHDT and CDR2 YNNKEL (reference sequence).

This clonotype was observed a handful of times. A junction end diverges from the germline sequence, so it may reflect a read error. The CDR3 region has the DNA TGTGCCAGCAGCTTGTACGGGGCTAGCAATCAGCCCCAGCATTTT. Translated: CASSLYGASNQPQHF. The chain employs TRBV5-1 and TRBJ1-5, with TRBD1 as a possible D gene (5 bases). Germline V gene data show CDR1 as SGHRS and CDR2 as YFSETQ. This CDR3 spans 15 amino acids.

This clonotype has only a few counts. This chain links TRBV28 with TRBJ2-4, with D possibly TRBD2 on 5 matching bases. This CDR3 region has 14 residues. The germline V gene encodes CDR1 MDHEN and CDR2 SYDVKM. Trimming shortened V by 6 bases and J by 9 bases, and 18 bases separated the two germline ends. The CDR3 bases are TGTGCCAGCAGCATCGGAGGAGCCAGGCCCATTCAGTACTTC. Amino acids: CASSIGGARPIQYF.

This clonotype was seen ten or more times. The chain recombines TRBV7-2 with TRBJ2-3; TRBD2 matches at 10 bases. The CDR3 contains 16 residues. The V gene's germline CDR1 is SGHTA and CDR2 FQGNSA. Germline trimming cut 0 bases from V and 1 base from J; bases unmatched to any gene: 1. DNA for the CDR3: TGTGCCAGCAGCTTAGCCGGGACTAGCGGCACAGATACGCAGTATTTT. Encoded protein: CASSLAGTSGTDTQYF. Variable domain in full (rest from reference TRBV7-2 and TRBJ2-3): GAGVSQSPSNKVTEKGKDVELRCDPISGHTALYWYRQSLGQGLEFLIYFQGNSAPDKSGLPSDRFSAERTGGSVSTLTIQRTQQEDSAVYLCASSLAGTSGTDTQYFGPGTRLTVL.

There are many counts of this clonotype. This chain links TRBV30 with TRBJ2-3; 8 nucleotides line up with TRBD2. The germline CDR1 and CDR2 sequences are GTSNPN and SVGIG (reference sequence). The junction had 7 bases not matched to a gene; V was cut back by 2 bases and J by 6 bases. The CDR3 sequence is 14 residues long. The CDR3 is CAWSRPGLVDTQYF. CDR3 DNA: TGTGCCTGGAGTCGACCGGGACTAGTGGATACGCAGTATTTT.

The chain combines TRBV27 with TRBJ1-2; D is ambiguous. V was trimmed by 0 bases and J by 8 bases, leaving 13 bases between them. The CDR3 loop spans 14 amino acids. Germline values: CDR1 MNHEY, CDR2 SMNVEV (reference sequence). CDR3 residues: CASSLSFTKGGYTF. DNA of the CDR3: TGTGCCAGCAGTTTATCGTTTACTAAAGGGGGCTACACCTTC.

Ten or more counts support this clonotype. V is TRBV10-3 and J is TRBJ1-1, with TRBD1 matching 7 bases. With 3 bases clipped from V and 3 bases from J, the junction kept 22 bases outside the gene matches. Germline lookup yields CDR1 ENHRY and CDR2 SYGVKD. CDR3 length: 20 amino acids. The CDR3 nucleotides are TGTGCCATCAGTGACCCCCTCGTGGCGACAGGGCGAGGGAGGGACACTGAAGCTTTCTTT. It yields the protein CAISDPLVATGRGRDTEAFF.

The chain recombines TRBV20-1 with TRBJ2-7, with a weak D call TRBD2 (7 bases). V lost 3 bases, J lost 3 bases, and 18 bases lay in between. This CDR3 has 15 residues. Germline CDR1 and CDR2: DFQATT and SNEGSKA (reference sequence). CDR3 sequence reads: CSASPIGGLYYEQYF. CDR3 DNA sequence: TGCAGTGCTAGCCCCATCGGGGGGCTGTACTACGAGCAGTACTTC.

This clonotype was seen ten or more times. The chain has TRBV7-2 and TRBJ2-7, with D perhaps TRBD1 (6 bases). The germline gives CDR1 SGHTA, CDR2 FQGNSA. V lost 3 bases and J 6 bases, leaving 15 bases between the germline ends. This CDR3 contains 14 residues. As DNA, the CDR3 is TGTGCCAGCAGCTTGTTTCAGGGGTTTGGCGAGCAGTACTTC. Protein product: CASSLFQGFGEQYF.

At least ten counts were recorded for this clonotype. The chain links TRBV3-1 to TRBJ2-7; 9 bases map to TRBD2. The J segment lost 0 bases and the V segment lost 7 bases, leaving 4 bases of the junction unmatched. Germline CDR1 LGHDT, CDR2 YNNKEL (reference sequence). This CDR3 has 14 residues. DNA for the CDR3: TGTGCCAGCAAGGATAGCGGGGGCTCCTACGAGCAGTACTTC. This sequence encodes CASKDSGGSYEQYF.

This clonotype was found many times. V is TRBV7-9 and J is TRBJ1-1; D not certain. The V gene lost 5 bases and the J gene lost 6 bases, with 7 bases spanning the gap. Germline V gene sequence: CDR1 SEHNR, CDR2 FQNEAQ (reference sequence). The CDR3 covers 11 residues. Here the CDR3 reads CASSPEAEAFF. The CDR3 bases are TGTGCCAGCAGCCCCGAGGCTGAAGCTTTCTTT. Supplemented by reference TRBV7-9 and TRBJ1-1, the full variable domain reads DTGVSQNPRHKITKRGQNVTFRCDPISEHNRLYWYRQTLGQGPEFLTYFQNEAQLEKSRLLSDRFSAERPKGSFSTLEIQRTEQGDSAMYLCASSPEAEAFFGQGTRLTVV.

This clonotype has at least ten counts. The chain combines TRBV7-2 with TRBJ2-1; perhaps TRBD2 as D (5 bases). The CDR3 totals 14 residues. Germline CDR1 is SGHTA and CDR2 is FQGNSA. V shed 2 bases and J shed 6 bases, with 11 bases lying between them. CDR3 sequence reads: CASSLRRGSNEQFF. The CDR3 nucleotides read TGTGCCAGCAGCTTACGGAGAGGGTCCAATGAGCAGTTCTTC.

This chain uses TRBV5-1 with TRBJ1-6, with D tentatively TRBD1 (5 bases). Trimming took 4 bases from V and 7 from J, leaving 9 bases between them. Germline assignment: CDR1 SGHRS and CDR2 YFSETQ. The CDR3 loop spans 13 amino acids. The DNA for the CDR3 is TGCGCCAGCAGCCCAGGGTTGAATTCACCCCTCCACTTT. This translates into CASSPGLNSPLHF.

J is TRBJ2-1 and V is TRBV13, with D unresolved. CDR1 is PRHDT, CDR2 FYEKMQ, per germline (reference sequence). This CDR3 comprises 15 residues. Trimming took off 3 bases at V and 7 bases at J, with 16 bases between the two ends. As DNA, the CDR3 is TGTGCCAGCAGCTTTTTCAGTGGGTCGCGGAATGAGCAGTTCTTC. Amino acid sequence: CASSFFSGSRNEQFF.